These T cell receptor beta chains were read from a single sample in a study of T cell responses to AZD1222 COVID-19 vaccine. Repertoires were generated with immunoSEQ multiplex PCR, while TCRdb's copy carries only in-frame clones and drops some. This sample carries 110,000 to 150,000 clones, 80% to 95% of them seen once, and the ten largest clones take around 1.7%. Sequencing used peripheral blood, obtained on day 0 of AZD1222 vaccination. The receptor source for this set is an adult in good health. The CDR3 runs from the conserved cysteine through the conserved F or W. Fields, in order: J gene, CDR3 length, V gene, clone size, D gene, CDR3 DNA, CDR3 protein. A D gene is named only where the DNA matches it firmly. Clone size, where shown, is once, few, many, or a class for clones that have expanded.

TRBJ1-2 | 13 | TRBV4-1 | few | NA | TGCGCCAGCAGCCAAGATCTCTCCTATGGCTACACCTTC | CASSQDLSYGYTF
TRBJ1-1 | 13 | TRBV7-6 | NA | NA | TGTGCCAGCAGTGTACAGGAGAACACTGAAGCTTTCTTT | CASSVQENTEAFF
TRBJ1-3 | 15 | TRBV5-1 | NA | NA | TGCGCCAGCAGCTTGGCTCAGGGAGCTGGAAACACCATATATTTT | CASSLAQGAGNTIYF
TRBJ1-2 | 14 | TRBV5-1 | NA | NA | TGCGCCAGCAGCTTGGTTACAGCTGACTATGGCTACACCTTC | CASSLVTADYGYTF
TRBJ2-2 | 14 | TRBV19 | once | NA | TGTGCCAGTAGTATCTGGACTAACACCGGGGAGCTGTTTTTT | CASSIWTNTGELFF
TRBJ2-7 | 15 | TRBV28 | NA | TRBD1 | TGTGCCAGCAGGTTGCTGACAGGGGACTCCTACGAGCAGTACTTC | CASRLLTGDSYEQYF
TRBJ1-1 | 13 | TRBV6-4 | few | NA | TGTGCCAGCAGTGACTCGGAGGGGGCTGAAGCTTTCTTT | CASSDSEGAEAFF
TRBJ1-2 | 15 | TRBV7-9 | NA | TRBD1 | TGTGCCAGCAGCGGCACAGGGGCGCTAAACTATGGCTACACCTTC | CASSGTGALNYGYTF
TRBJ2-7 | 18 | TRBV4-1 | NA | NA | TGCGCCAGCAGCCATGGCGCACAAAGACGGAGGAGCTCCTACGAGCAGTACTTC | CASSHGAQRRRSSYEQYF
TRBJ2-1 | 11 | TRBV6-5 | NA | NA | TGTGCCAGCAGTTATGGGGCTGAGCAGTTCTTC | CASSYGAEQFF
TRBJ2-7 | 15 | TRBV2 | NA | NA | TGTGCCAGCGGGGGGGACAGCGGCCTGTCCTACGAGCAGTACTTC | CASGGDSGLSYEQYF
TRBJ2-1 | 16 | TRBV6-6 | NA | TRBD2 | TGTGCCAGCAGTTACCTGACTAGCGGGAGACTAAATGAGCAGTTCTTC | CASSYLTSGRLNEQFF
TRBJ1-2 | 12 | TRBV9 | NA | NA | TGTGCCAGCAGCGCGGCCGCCAGGGGCTACACCTTC | CASSAAARGYTF
TRBJ2-3 | 16 | TRBV5-1 | NA | TRBD2 | TGCGCCAGCAGCTTGGTTCGCGGGAGCTTCACAGATACGCAGTATTTT | CASSLVRGSFTDTQYF
TRBJ1-1 | 12 | TRBV10-3 | NA | NA | TGTGCCATCAGCGGGAGGGGGAGCCAAGCTTTCTTT | CAISGRGSQAFF
TRBJ2-7 | 15 | TRBV19 | NA | NA | TGTGCCAGTAGTATACAGGGCACGGGATCCTACGAGCAGTACTTC | CASSIQGTGSYEQYF
TRBJ1-4 | 14 | TRBV15 | NA | TRBD1 | TGTGCCACCAGCCGTACAGGGGGCCGGGAAAAACTGTTTTTT | CATSRTGGREKLFF
TRBJ2-1 | 13 | TRBV10-1 | once | NA | TGCGCCAGCAGTGCCGGGCCTTACAATGAGCAGTTCTTC | CASSAGPYNEQFF
TRBJ2-2 | 16 | TRBV7-3 | NA | NA | TGTGCCAGCAGCCCCCGGATGGTCTTAAACACCGGGGAGCTGTTTTTT | CASSPRMVLNTGELFF
TRBJ2-1 | 11 | TRBV11-2 | NA | NA | TGTGCCAGCAGCTTCTGGAATGAGCAGTTCTTC | CASSFWNEQFF
TRBJ1-1 | 14 | TRBV24-1 | NA | TRBD1 | TGTGCCACCAGTGAGTTATGCCGGGACAGTGAAGCTTTCTTT | CATSELCRDSEAFF
TRBJ1-1 | 13 | TRBV5-1 | NA | TRBD1 | TGCGCCAGTTTTGGACAGGAAGGGACTGAAGCTTTCTTT | CASFGQEGTEAFF
TRBJ2-7 | 16 | TRBV7-2 | NA | NA | TGTGCCAGCAACCCCGGGCGGTCCTATTTAGCCTACGAGCAGTACTTC | CASNPGRSYLAYEQYF
TRBJ1-3 | 18 | TRBV5-6 | NA | NA | TGTGCCAGCAGCTTGTTACCCCACCCAGCCCGATCTGGAAACACCATATATTTT | CASSLLPHPARSGNTIYF
TRBJ1-1 | 12 | TRBV11-3 | NA | NA | TGTGCCAGCAGCTTAGGCGCCGGAGAAGCTTTCTTT | CASSLGAGEAFF
TRBJ2-7 | 15 | TRBV4-1 | NA | TRBD1 | TGCGCCAGCAGCCAACCGACAGGGACAACCTACGAGCAGTACTTC | CASSQPTGTTYEQYF
TRBJ2-5 | 14 | TRBV13 | NA | NA | TGTGCCAGCAGCGACTCCGGGACCACGGGGACCCAGTACTTC | CASSDSGTTGTQYF
TRBJ2-7 | 15 | TRBV6-1 | NA | NA | TGTGCCAGCAGTGAAGCTCTCACGGCGGGCCCCGAGCAGTACTTC | CASSEALTAGPEQYF
TRBJ2-7 | 14 | TRBV28 | NA | TRBD2 | TGTGCCAGCAGTTCCGGGACTAGTCCTCACGAGCAGTACTTC | CASSSGTSPHEQYF
TRBJ2-7 | 15 | TRBV28 | NA | TRBD1 | TGTGCCAGCAGTTTTGGCAGGGGGCTGATCCACGAGCAGTACTTC | CASSFGRGLIHEQYF
TRBJ1-1 | 15 | TRBV7-9 | NA | NA | TGTGCCAGCAGCGAAGGAGGGCCTGGGAACACTGAAGCTTTCTTT | CASSEGGPGNTEAFF
TRBJ2-1 | 15 | TRBV5-1 | NA | TRBD1 | TGCGCCAGCAGCTTCGGGACAGGGTCCTACAATGAGCAGTTCTTC | CASSFGTGSYNEQFF
TRBJ1-2 | 13 | TRBV5-6 | once | TRBD1 | TGTGCCAGCAGCTACCAGGGGGACTATGGCTACACCTTC | CASSYQGDYGYTF
TRBJ1-5 | 16 | TRBV21-1 | NA | NA | TGTGCCAGCAGCGTCTCTGTTCCGAGCGGGGGTCAGCCCCAGCATTTT | CASSVSVPSGGQPQHF
TRBJ2-3 | 15 | TRBV5-1 | NA | NA | TGCGCCAGCAGCCTGTCAGGGGTAAATATGGATACGCAGTATTTT | CASSLSGVNMDTQYF
TRBJ2-3 | 16 | TRBV27 | NA | NA | TGTGCCAGCACCTCCCGGACTACCGGGTGGACAGATACGCAGTATTTT | CASTSRTTGWTDTQYF
TRBJ2-7 | 13 | TRBV11-2 | few | NA | TGTGCCAGCAGCGCGACAGGTTCCTACGAGCAGTACTTC | CASSATGSYEQYF
TRBJ1-5 | 15 | TRBV5-6 | once | NA | TGTGCCAGCAGCTTCGGTTACAGGGTGCAACAGCCCCAGCATTTT | CASSFGYRVQQPQHF
TRBJ2-7 | 17 | TRBV27 | NA | TRBD2 | TGTGCCAGCAGTCTCGGGACTAGCGGGAGGCGAGAAGCCGAGCAGTACTTC | CASSLGTSGRREAEQYF
TRBJ1-1 | 15 | TRBV30 | NA | NA | TGTGCCTGGAGTTACCCGGGACGGAAGAACACTGAAGCTTTCTTT | CAWSYPGRKNTEAFF
TRBJ2-1 | 15 | TRBV5-1 | NA | NA | TGCGCCAGCAGCTGGGACGGTAACTACCCCAATGAGCAGTTCTTC | CASSWDGNYPNEQFF
TRBJ1-1 | 14 | TRBV7-2 | NA | TRBD1 | TGTGCCAGCAGCTTAAACAGGGGGGGGACTGAAGCTTTCTTT | CASSLNRGGTEAFF
TRBJ2-7 | 14 | TRBV28 | NA | NA | TGTGCCAGCACCGAGGACGGGCGCAGGGACGAGCAGTACTTC | CASTEDGRRDEQYF
TRBJ1-6 | 17 | TRBV27 | once | NA | TGTGCCAGCAGTTTAGGGCCCAGGGGAACCCATAATTCACCCCTCCACTTT | CASSLGPRGTHNSPLHF
TRBJ1-2 | 18 | TRBV2 | NA | TRBD1 | TGTGCCAGCAGCCCCCGGGACAGCCTCTCCGAAAGCAACTATGGCTACACCTTC | CASSPRDSLSESNYGYTF